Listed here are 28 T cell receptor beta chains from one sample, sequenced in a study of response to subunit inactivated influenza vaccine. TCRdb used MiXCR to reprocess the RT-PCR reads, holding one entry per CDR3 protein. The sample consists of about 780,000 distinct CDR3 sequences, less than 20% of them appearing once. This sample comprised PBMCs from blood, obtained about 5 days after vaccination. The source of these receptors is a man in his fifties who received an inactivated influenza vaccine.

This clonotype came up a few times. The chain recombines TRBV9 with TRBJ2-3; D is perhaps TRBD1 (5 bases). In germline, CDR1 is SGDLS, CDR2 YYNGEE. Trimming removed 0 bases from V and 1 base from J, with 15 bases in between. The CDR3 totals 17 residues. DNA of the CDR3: TGTGCCAGCAGCGTAGAAGGAAAGGGGTCTCGCACAGATACGCAGTATTTT. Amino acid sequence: CASSVEGKGSRTDTQYF. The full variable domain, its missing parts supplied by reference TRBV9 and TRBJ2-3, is DSGVTQTPKHLITATGQRVTLRCSPRSGDLSVYWYQQSLDQGLQFLIQYYNGEERAKGNILERFSAQQFPDLHSELNLSSLELGDSALYFCASSVEGKGSRTDTQYFGPGTRLTVL.

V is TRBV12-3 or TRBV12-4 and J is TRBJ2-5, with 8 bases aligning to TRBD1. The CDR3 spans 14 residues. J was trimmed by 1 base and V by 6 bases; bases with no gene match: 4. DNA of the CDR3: TGTGCCAGCAGACCCCAGGGGGCCCAAGAGACCCAGTACTTC. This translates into CASRPQGAQETQYF.

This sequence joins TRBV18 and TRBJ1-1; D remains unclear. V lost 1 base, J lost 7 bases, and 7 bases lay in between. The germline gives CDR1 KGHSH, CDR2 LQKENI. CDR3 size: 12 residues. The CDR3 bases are TGTGCCAGCTCACCACTCACAGTTGAAGCTTTCTTT. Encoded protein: CASSPLTVEAFF.

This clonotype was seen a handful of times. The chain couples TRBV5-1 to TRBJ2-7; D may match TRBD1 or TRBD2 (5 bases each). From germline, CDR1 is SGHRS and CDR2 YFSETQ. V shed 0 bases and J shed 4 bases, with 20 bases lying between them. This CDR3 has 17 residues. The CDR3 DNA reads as TGCGCCAGCAGCTTGGGAGTCCGACGAGGGGCGGATTACGAGCAGTACTTC. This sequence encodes CASSLGVRRGADYEQYF.

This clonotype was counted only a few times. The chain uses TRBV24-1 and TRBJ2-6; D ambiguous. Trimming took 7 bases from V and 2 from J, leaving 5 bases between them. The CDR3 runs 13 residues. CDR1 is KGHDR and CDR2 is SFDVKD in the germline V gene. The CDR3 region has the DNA TGTGCCACCAGGCCCGCTGGGGCCAACGTCCTGACTTTC. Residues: CATRPAGANVLTF.

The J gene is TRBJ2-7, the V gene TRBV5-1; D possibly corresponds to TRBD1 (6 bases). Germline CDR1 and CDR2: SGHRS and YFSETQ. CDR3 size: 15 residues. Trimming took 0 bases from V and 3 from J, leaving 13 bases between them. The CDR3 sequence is CASSLGLIQGYEQYF. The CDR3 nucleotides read TGCGCCAGCAGCTTGGGCCTTATACAGGGCTACGAGCAGTACTTC.

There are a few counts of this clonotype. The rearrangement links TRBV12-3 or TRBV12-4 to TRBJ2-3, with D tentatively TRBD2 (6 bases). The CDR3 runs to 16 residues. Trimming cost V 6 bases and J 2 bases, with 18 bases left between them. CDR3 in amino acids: CASRSLGGEVTDTQYF. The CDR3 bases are TGTGCCAGCAGGAGTCTGGGCGGGGAGGTCACAGATACGCAGTATTTT.

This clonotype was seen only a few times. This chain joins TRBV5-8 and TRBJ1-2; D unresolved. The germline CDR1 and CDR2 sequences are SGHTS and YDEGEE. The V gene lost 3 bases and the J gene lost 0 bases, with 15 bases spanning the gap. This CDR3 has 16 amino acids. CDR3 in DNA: TGTGCCAGCAGCTCGGGCGGCAGCCAATCTAACTATGGCTACACCTTC. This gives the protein CASSSGGSQSNYGYTF.

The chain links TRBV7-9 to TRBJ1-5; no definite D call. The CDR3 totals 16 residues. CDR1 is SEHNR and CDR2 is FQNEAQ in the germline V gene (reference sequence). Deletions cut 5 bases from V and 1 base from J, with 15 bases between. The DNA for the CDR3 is TGTGCCAGCAGCCCCGTGGAGGGAGGCAGCAATCAGCCCCAGCATTTT. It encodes CASSPVEGGSNQPQHF.

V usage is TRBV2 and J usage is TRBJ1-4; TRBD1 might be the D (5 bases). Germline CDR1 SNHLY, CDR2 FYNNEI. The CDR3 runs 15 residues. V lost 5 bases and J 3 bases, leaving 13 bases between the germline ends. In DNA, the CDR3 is TGTGCCAGCAGTCGAACAGGTTCGGCTAATGAAAAACTGTTTTTT. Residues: CASSRTGSANEKLFF.

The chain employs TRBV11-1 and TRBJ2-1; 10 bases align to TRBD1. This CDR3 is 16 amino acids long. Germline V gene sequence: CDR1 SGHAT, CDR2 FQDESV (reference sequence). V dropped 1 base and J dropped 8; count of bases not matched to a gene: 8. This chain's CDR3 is CASSLGPDRGWHEQFF. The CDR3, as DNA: TGTGCCAGCAGCTTAGGACCGGACAGGGGGTGGCATGAGCAGTTCTTC. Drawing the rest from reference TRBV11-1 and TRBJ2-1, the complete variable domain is EAEVAQSPRYKITEKSQAVAFWCDPISGHATLYWYRQILGQGPELLVQFQDESVVDDSQLPKDRFSAERLKGVDSTLKIQPAELGDSAMYLCASSLGPDRGWHEQFFGPGTRLTVL.

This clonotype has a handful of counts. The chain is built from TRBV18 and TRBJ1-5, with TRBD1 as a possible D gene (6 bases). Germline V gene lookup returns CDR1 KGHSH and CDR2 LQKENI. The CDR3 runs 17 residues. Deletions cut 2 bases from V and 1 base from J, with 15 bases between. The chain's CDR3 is CASSPNKGQGSNQPQHF. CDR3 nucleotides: TGTGCCAGCTCACCAAATAAGGGCCAGGGGAGCAATCAGCCCCAGCATTTT.

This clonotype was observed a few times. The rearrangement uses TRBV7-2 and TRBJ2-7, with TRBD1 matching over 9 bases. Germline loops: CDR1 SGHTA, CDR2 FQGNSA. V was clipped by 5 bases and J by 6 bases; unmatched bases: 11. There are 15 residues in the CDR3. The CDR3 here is CASSLTGTGLGEQYF. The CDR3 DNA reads TGTGCCAGCAGCCTCACCGGGACAGGGTTGGGCGAGCAGTACTTC.

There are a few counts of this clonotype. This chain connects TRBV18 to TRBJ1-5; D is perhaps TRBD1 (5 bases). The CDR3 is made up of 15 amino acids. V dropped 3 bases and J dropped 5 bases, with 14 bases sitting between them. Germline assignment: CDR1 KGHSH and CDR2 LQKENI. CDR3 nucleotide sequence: TGTGCCAGCTCACCGGCGCAGGGAGGGGATCAGCCCCAGCATTTT. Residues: CASSPAQGGDQPQHF.

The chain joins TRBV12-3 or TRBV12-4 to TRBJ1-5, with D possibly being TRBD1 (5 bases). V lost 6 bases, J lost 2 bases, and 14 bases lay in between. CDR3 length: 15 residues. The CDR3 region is CASSRDPRRNQPQHF. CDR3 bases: TGTGCCAGCAGCCGGGACCCTCGGCGCAATCAGCCCCAGCATTTT.

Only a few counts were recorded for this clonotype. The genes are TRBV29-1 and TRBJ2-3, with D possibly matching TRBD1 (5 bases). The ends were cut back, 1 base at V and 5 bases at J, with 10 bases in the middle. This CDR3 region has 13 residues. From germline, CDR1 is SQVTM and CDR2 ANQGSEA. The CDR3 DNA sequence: TGCAGCGTTGAAGGCAGGGTTGGAGATACGCAGTATTTT. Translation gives CSVEGRVGDTQYF.

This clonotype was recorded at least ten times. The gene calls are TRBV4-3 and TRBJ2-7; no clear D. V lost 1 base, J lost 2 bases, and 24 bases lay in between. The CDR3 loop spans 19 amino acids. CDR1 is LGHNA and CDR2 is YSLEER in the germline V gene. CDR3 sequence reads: CASSQGLPSPAAQPYEQYF. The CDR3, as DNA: TGCGCCAGCAGCCAAGGCCTCCCTAGTCCGGCGGCCCAACCCTACGAGCAGTACTTC.

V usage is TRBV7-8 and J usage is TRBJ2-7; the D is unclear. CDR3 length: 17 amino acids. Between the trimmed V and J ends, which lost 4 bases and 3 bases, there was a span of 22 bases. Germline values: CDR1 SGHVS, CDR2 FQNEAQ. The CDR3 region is CASSSVGVGIRIYEQYF. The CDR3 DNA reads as TGTGCCAGCAGCTCCGTTGGGGTTGGGATCCGCATCTACGAGCAGTACTTC.

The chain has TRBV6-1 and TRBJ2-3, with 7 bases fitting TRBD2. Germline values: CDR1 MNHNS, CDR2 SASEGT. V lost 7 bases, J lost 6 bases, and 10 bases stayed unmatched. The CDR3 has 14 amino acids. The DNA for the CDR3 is TGTGCCAGCACCCTGGGGGGGGACGGGGATACGCAGTATTTT. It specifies CASTLGGDGDTQYF.

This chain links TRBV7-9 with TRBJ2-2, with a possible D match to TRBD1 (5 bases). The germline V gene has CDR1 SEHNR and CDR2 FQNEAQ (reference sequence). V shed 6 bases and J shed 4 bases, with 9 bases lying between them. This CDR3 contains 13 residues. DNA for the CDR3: TGTGCCAGCAGACCAGGGATCACCGGGGAGCTGTTTTTT. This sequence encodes CASRPGITGELFF.

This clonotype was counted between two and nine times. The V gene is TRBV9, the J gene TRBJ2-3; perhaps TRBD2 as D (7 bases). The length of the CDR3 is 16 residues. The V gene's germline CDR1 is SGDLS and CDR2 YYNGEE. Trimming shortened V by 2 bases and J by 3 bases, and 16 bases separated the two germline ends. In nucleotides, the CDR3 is TGTGCCAGCAGCGTGAGAGGGGGGGACCAGACAGATACGCAGTATTTT. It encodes CASSVRGGDQTDTQYF.

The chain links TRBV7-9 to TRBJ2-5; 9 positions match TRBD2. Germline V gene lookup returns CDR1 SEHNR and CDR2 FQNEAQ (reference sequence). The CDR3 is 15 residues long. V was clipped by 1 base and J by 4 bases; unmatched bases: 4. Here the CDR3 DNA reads TGTGCCAGCAGCTTAGTTAGCGGGAGAGGAGAGACCCAGTACTTC. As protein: CASSLVSGRGETQYF.

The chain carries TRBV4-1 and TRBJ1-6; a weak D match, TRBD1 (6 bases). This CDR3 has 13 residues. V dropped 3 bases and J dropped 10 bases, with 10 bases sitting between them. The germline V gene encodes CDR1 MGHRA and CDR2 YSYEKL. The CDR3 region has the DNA TGCGCCAGCAGCCAGTACAGGGAGTCACCCCTCCACTTT. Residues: CASSQYRESPLHF.

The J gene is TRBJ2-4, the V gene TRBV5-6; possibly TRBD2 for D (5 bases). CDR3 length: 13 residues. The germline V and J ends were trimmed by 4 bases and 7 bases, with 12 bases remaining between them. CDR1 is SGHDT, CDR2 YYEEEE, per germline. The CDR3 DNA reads TGTGCCAGCAGCCAGGACTTGGCTAACATTCAGTACTTC. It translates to CASSQDLANIQYF.

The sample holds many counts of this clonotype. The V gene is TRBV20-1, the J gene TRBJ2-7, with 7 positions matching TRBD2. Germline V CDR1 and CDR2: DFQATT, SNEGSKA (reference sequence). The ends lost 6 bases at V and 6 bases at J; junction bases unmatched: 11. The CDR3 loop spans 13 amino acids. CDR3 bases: TGCAGTGCCTTAGATAGCGGGCTTATCGAGCAGTACTTC. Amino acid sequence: CSALDSGLIEQYF.

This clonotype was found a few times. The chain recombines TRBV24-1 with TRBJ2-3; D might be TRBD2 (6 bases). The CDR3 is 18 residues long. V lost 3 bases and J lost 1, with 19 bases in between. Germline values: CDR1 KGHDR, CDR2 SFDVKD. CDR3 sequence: CATSDPLPSRGGTDTQYF. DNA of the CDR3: TGTGCCACCAGTGATCCCCTTCCTAGCCGCGGGGGCACAGATACGCAGTATTTT.

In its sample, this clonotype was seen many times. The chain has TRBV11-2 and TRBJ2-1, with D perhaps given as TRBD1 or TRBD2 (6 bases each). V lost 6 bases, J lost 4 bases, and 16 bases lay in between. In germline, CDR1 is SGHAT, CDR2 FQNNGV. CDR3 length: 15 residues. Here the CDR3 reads CASRGWGARYNEQFF. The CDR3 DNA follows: TGTGCCAGCAGGGGTTGGGGGGCCCGGTACAATGAGCAGTTCTTC.

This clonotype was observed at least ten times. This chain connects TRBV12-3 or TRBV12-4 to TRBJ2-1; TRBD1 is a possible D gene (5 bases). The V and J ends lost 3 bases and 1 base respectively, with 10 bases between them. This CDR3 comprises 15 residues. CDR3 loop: CASSFGQGSYNEQFF. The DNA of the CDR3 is TGTGCCAGCAGTTTCGGCCAGGGTTCCTACAATGAGCAGTTCTTC.